The rows below give T cell receptor beta chains drawn from one sample of a study of identical twins. TCRdb reanalysed the 5' RACE reads using MiXCR and keeps one entry per CDR3 protein. The sample contains 700,000 or so distinct CDR3 sequences, under 9% of which appear only once. The same data also contributed to another study, on yellow fever vaccine responses in identical twins.

The sequenced material came from PBMCs. All receptors come from a woman aged 18 to 35 in good health. The CDR3 runs from the conserved cysteine through the conserved F or W. D genes are given only for firm matches. Clone size is given for some rows only: seen once, a few or many times, or a class if the clone is expanded.

TRBV20-1	TRBJ2-1	TRBD1	few	CSATPGGYNEQFF	TGCAGTGCTACGCCAGGGGGATACAATGAGCAGTTCTTC
TRBV29-1	TRBJ2-4	-	many	CSVEAGTKNIQYF	TGCAGCGTTGAAGCAGGGACCAAAAACATTCAGTACTTC
TRBV28	TRBJ2-1	TRBD2	few	CASSPGLAGMSSYNEQFF	TGTGCCAGCAGTCCCGGACTAGCGGGAATGAGCTCCTACAATGAGCAGTTCTTC
TRBV4-1	TRBJ2-2	-	few	CASSHPLLAGELFF	TGCGCCAGCAGCCACCCGTTGCTAGCCGGGGAGCTGTTTTTT
TRBV7-9	TRBJ2-7	-	few	CASIPPGEALHEQYF	TGTGCCAGCATCCCCCCTGGCGAGGCCCTCCACGAGCAGTACTTC
TRBV29-1	TRBJ2-5	-	many	CSVGEGKETQYF	TGCAGCGTTGGCGAGGGGAAAGAGACCCAGTACTTC
TRBV3-1	TRBJ2-1	-	many	CASSPRGSSSYNEQFF	TGTGCCAGCAGCCCCCGAGGTTCAAGCTCCTACAATGAGCAGTTCTTC
TRBV7-2	TRBJ1-2	-	few	CASSLGLGDGYTF	TGTGCCAGCAGCTTGGGGCTAGGGGATGGCTACACCTTC
TRBV12-3/TRBV12-4	TRBJ2-3	TRBD2	-	CTISETGTSVLGPYTQYF	TGTACCATCAGTGAAACCGGGACTAGCGTCCTCGGCCCCTATACGCAGTATTTT
TRBV20-1	TRBJ2-6	-	few	CSAERDAGANVLTF	TGCAGTGCTGAAAGGGATGCGGGGGCCAACGTCCTGACTTTC